One and the same sample provided the 18 T cell receptor beta chains below, sequenced in a study of blood T cell repertoires in COVID-19. Assay used: immunoSEQ multiplex PCR; TCRdb lists only in-frame clones, some missing. In the table there are 190,000 or so clones, 87% of which are singletons. The sequencing sample was made of PBMCs or T cells enriched from blood (not recorded which). These receptors all stem from a man aged 18 to 30 with acute COVID-19.

This clone was recorded a few times. The V gene is TRBV3-1 (or the pseudogene TRBV3-2), the J gene TRBJ1-4; 8 bases match TRBD1. CDR1 LGHDT and CDR2 YNNKEL come from the germline V gene (reference sequence). After removal of 4 bases from V and 2 bases from J, the junction contained 6 bases not matched to a gene. This CDR3 spans 16 amino acids. CDR3 region: CASSPQGAPTNEKLFF. DNA for the CDR3: TGTGCCAGCAGCCCTCAGGGGGCTCCCACTAATGAAAAACTGTTTTTT.

The DNA for the CDR3 is TGTGCCACCAGTGGCACCGGAGGACAGGGATATGAGACCCAGTACTTC. It yields the protein CATSGTGGQGYETQYF. V and J are TRBV24-1 and TRBJ2-5, with 8 bases fitting TRBD1. After removal of 5 bases from V and 5 bases from J, the junction contained 12 bases not matched to a gene. The CDR3 spans 16 residues. CDR1 and CDR2 from the germline V gene are KGHDR and SFDVKD.

The CDR3 DNA sequence: TGTGCCAGCAGCGACAGGGTTAGTGCAACTAATGAAAAACTGTTTTTT. Amino acids: CASSDRVSATNEKLFF. The chain carries TRBV6-6 and TRBJ1-4, with 7 bases lining up with TRBD1. The CDR3 consists of 16 residues. After removal of 6 bases from V and 0 bases from J, the junction contained 7 bases not matched to a gene. CDR1 and CDR2 from the germline V gene are MNHNY and SVGAGI (reference sequence).

The chain couples TRBV7-2 to TRBJ2-7; D is possibly TRBD1 (5 bases). The V end was cut by 0 bases, the J end by 0 bases, with 9 bases between. Germline V lookup: CDR1 SGHTA, CDR2 FQGNSA. The CDR3 covers 15 residues. The CDR3 region is CASSLADTLSYEQYF. The CDR3 DNA sequence: TGTGCCAGCAGCTTAGCGGACACACTCTCCTACGAGCAGTACTTC. The variable domain in full, completed from reference TRBV7-2 and TRBJ2-7, reads GAGVSQSPSNKVTEKGKDVELRCDPISGHTALYWYRQSLGQGLEFLIYFQGNSAPDKSGLPSDRFSAERTGGSVSTLTIQRTQQEDSAVYLCASSLADTLSYEQYFGPGTRLTVT.

The V call is TRBV28, the J call TRBJ2-5; TRBD2 agrees at 7 bases. J lost 9 bases, V lost 4 bases, and 5 bases had no gene match. The CDR3 totals 12 residues. Germline-derived CDR1 and CDR2 are MDHEN and SYDVKM. The CDR3 sequence is CASSYGREAQYF. In DNA form, the CDR3 reads TGTGCCAGCAGTTATGGGAGGGAGGCCCAGTACTTC.

The chain combines TRBV6-6 with TRBJ2-6, with a possible D match to TRBD1 (6 bases). The germline CDR1 and CDR2 sequences are MNHNY and SVGAGI (reference sequence). This CDR3 contains 16 residues. V gave up 4 bases and J gave up 0 bases, with 10 bases separating them. The CDR3 bases are TGTGCCAGCAGTTCTTCAGGGGTCTCTGGGGCCAACGTCCTGACTTTC. It codes for CASSSSGVSGANVLTF.

This chain connects TRBV5-1 to TRBJ2-3, with TRBD2 matching 13 bases. Germline V CDR1 and CDR2: SGHRS, YFSETQ. The CDR3 is made up of 17 amino acids. Unmatched junction bases numbered 1, after V lost 0 bases and J lost 0 bases. The CDR3 here is CASSLGTSGSSTDTQYF. The DNA for the CDR3 is TGCGCCAGCAGCTTGGGGACTAGCGGGAGTAGCACAGATACGCAGTATTTT.

The rearrangement joins TRBV27 to TRBJ2-2; D is perhaps TRBD2 (5 bases). CDR1 and CDR2 (germline): MNHEY, SMNVEV (reference sequence). Trimming removed 3 bases from V and 0 bases from J, with 5 bases in between. The CDR3 is made up of 14 amino acids. In DNA form, the CDR3 reads TGTGCCAGCAGTTTCGGGGCGAACACCGGGGAGCTGTTTTTT. It yields the protein CASSFGANTGELFF.

The V call is TRBV4-2, the J call TRBJ2-2; 7 nucleotides agree with TRBD2. This CDR3 has 15 residues. CDR1 is LGHNA and CDR2 is YNFKEQ in the germline V gene. The trim removed 0 bases at V and 4 bases at J, leaving 2 bases unmatched. CDR3 coding DNA: TGTGCCAGCAGCCAAGAGGGGGGGTTCACCGGGGAGCTGTTTTTT. The encoded protein is CASSQEGGFTGELFF.

This chain links TRBV30 with TRBJ1-1; D is unresolved. V was clipped by 0 bases and J by 0 bases, with 5 bases between them. Germline-derived CDR1 and CDR2 are GTSNPN and SVGIG (reference sequence). The CDR3 extends over 13 amino acids. The CDR3 region has the DNA TGTGCCTGGAGTGTACTGGTGAACACTGAAGCTTTCTTT. Protein product: CAWSVLVNTEAFF. The entire variable domain, with the rest obtained from reference TRBV30 and TRBJ1-1, is as follows: SQTIHQWPATLVQPVGSPLSLECTVEGTSNPNLYWYRQAAGRGLQLLFYSVGIGQISSEVPQNLSASRPQDRQFILSSKKLLLSDSGFYLCAWSVLVNTEAFFGQGTRLTVV.

This clone was detected a few times. The gene calls are TRBV7-9 and TRBJ1-4, with D maybe TRBD1 (6 bases). The germline CDR1 and CDR2 sequences are SEHNR and FQNEAQ (reference sequence). CDR3 length: 14 amino acids. With 4 bases removed from V and 8 bases from J, the gap between germline ends came to 14 bases. In nucleotides, the CDR3 is TGTGCCAGCAGCTCGCAGGGGATTCGCGAAAAACTGTTTTTT. It specifies CASSSQGIREKLFF.

In its sample, this clone was seen once. The rearrangement links TRBV18 to TRBJ2-7; 7 bases agree with TRBD1. The CDR3 length is 15 residues. The junction had 7 bases not matched to a gene; V was cut back by 0 bases and J by 5 bases. The germline V gene has CDR1 KGHSH and CDR2 LQKENI. Written as DNA, the CDR3 is TGTGCCAGCTCACCACCCTTACAGGGGATCCACGAGCAGTACTTC. Its protein product is CASSPPLQGIHEQYF.

J is TRBJ2-7 and V is TRBV4-3; the D gene is possibly TRBD2 (6 bases). The CDR3 loop spans 15 amino acids. The V gene lost 0 bases and the J gene lost 0 bases, with 9 bases spanning the gap. CDR1 and CDR2 from the germline V gene are LGHNA and YSLEER. The CDR3 reads CASSQDLASSYEQYF. CDR3 bases: TGCGCCAGCAGCCAAGATCTAGCGAGCTCCTACGAGCAGTACTTC.

The chain combines TRBV19 with TRBJ1-1; a weak D match, TRBD1 (6 bases). V gave up 5 bases and J gave up 9 bases, with 16 bases separating them. The germline gives CDR1 LNHDA, CDR2 SQIVND (reference sequence). The CDR3 contains 13 residues. CDR3 protein: CASSFRTDGKAFF. In nucleotides, the CDR3 is TGTGCCAGTAGTTTCAGGACAGATGGGAAAGCTTTCTTT.

The chain couples TRBV9 to TRBJ1-6, with TRBD1 identical over 7 bases. V was pared by 7 bases and J by 3 bases, with 1 base of the junction left unmatched. The CDR3 consists of 13 residues. Per germline, CDR1 SGDLS and CDR2 YYNGEE. CDR3 loop: CASGQDYNSPLHF. Written as DNA, the CDR3 is TGTGCCAGCGGACAGGACTATAATTCACCCCTCCACTTT.

The gene calls are TRBV11-2 and TRBJ2-7; 7 bases agree with TRBD1. This CDR3 has 16 amino acids. From germline, CDR1 is SGHAT and CDR2 FQNNGV. J lost 0 bases, V lost 4 bases, and 9 bases had no gene match. The CDR3 DNA sequence: TGTGCCAGCAGCTCCGGGTATAGGGGGCTCTCCTACGAGCAGTACTTC. It translates to CASSSGYRGLSYEQYF.

The gene calls are TRBV6-5 and TRBJ2-7, with 11 bases identical to TRBD1. This CDR3 has 15 amino acids. With 5 bases clipped from V and 4 bases from J, the junction kept 7 bases outside the gene matches. CDR1 and CDR2 from the germline V gene are MNHEY and SVGAGI. CDR3 coding DNA: TGTGCCAGCAGTAAGGACAGGGGGCATGGGTACGAGCAGTACTTC. This sequence encodes CASSKDRGHGYEQYF.

The rearrangement joins TRBV30 to TRBJ1-2, with a weak D call TRBD1 (6 bases). Trimming stripped 1 base from V and 7 bases from J, with 16 bases between. CDR1 and CDR2 from the germline V gene are GTSNPN and SVGIG (reference sequence). The CDR3 contains 14 residues. As DNA, the CDR3 is TGTGCCTGGAGTGATGGGGGCCCCCGGGTTGGCTACACCTTC. This gives the protein CAWSDGGPRVGYTF. The full variable domain, rest sourced from reference TRBV30 and TRBJ1-2, is SQTIHQWPATLVQPVGSPLSLECTVEGTSNPNLYWYRQAAGRGLQLLFYSVGIGQISSEVPQNLSASRPQDRQFILSSKKLLLSDSGFYLCAWSDGGPRVGYTFGSGTRLTVV.